Listed below are T cell receptor beta chains from one sample, sequenced in a study of T cell clonotyping in hematopoietic cell transplantation. Clones were sequenced by immunoSEQ multiplex PCR, and TCRdb holds only the in-frame ones, with some missing. Seen here are 3,500 or so clones, around 95% observed once, and the top ten hold over 1.5%. The material was peripheral blood mononuclear cells, obtained before stem cell transplant. The source is a woman between 50 and 59 years old with chronic myeloid leukemia. Some clones in this sample may be carry-over from other donors' samples. CDR3s include the opening cysteine and the closing phenylalanine or tryptophan. D genes are given only for firm matches. Only some rows state a clone size, as once, few, many or a class for expanded clones.

d_call: .; j_call: TRBJ1-5; v_call: TRBV6-1; clone_size: few; cdr3_aa: CAIAGREVGPQHF; cdr3_nt: TGTGCCATCGCTGGCCGGGAGGTTGGGCCCCAGCATTTT
d_call: .; j_call: TRBJ2-2; v_call: TRBV7-3; clone_size: .; cdr3_aa: CASSLTGPRADTGELFF; cdr3_nt: TGTGCCAGCAGCCTTACTGGGCCGAGGGCTGACACCGGGGAGCTGTTTTTT
d_call: .; j_call: TRBJ2-3; v_call: TRBV7-2; clone_size: .; cdr3_aa: CASSLAGGGGGNTQYF; cdr3_nt: TGTGCCAGCAGCTTAGCGGGCGGGGGCGGGGGAAATACGCAGTATTTT
d_call: .; j_call: TRBJ1-2; v_call: TRBV4-2; clone_size: .; cdr3_aa: CASSQDPATHNYGYTF; cdr3_nt: TGTGCCAGCAGCCAAGATCCAGCGACACATAACTATGGCTACACCTTC
d_call: TRBD2; j_call: TRBJ2-7; v_call: TRBV2; clone_size: .; cdr3_aa: CASRERTSGSGEQYF; cdr3_nt: TGTGCCAGCAGGGAGAGGACTAGCGGGAGCGGCGAGCAGTACTTC
d_call: TRBD2; j_call: TRBJ2-3; v_call: TRBV19; clone_size: .; cdr3_aa: CASSEERRAGKADTQYF; cdr3_nt: TGTGCCAGTAGTGAGGAGCGACGAGCGGGAAAAGCAGATACGCAGTATTTT
d_call: .; j_call: TRBJ2-7; v_call: TRBV7-9; clone_size: .; cdr3_aa: CASTQPPPSHEQYF; cdr3_nt: TGTGCCAGCACCCAACCCCCCCCTTCCCACGAGCAGTACTTC
d_call: TRBD1; j_call: TRBJ2-1; v_call: TRBV14; clone_size: .; cdr3_aa: CASSLWTGGDEQFF; cdr3_nt: TGTGCCAGCAGCCTCTGGACAGGTGGGGATGAGCAGTTCTTC
d_call: .; j_call: TRBJ2-2; v_call: TRBV7-2; clone_size: .; cdr3_aa: CASSFERAGELFF; cdr3_nt: TGTGCCAGCAGCTTCGAGCGCGCCGGGGAGCTGTTTTTT
d_call: .; j_call: TRBJ2-1; v_call: TRBV4-2; clone_size: .; cdr3_aa: CASSEYSEQFF; cdr3_nt: TGTGCCAGCAGCGAATACAGTGAGCAGTTCTTC
d_call: TRBD1; j_call: TRBJ1-5; v_call: TRBV10-2; clone_size: once; cdr3_aa: CASSVDRHSNQPQHF; cdr3_nt: TGCGCCAGCAGTGTGGACAGGCATAGCAATCAGCCCCAGCATTTT
d_call: TRBD1; j_call: TRBJ1-1; v_call: TRBV9; clone_size: .; cdr3_aa: CASSVGDREEAEAFF; cdr3_nt: TGTGCCAGCAGCGTAGGGGACAGGGAGGAGGCGGAAGCTTTCTTT
d_call: TRBD2; j_call: TRBJ2-5; v_call: TRBV6-1; clone_size: .; cdr3_aa: CASNRREGKETQYF; cdr3_nt: TGTGCCAGCAACCGGCGGGAGGGGAAAGAGACCCAGTACTTC
d_call: TRBD2; j_call: TRBJ2-6; v_call: TRBV7-3; clone_size: .; cdr3_aa: CASGGGAGANVLTF; cdr3_nt: TGTGCCAGCGGCGGGGGAGCTGGGGCCAACGTCCTGACTTTC
d_call: .; j_call: TRBJ1-2; v_call: TRBV5-1; clone_size: .; cdr3_aa: CASSLVGTRGVSGYTF; cdr3_nt: TGCGCCAGCAGCTTGGTCGGGACAAGGGGCGTTAGTGGCTACACCTTC
d_call: .; j_call: TRBJ1-5; v_call: TRBV5-4; clone_size: .; cdr3_aa: CASSLFPAPNQPQHF; cdr3_nt: TGTGCCAGCAGCTTGTTTCCAGCCCCCAATCAGCCCCAGCATTTT
d_call: .; j_call: TRBJ2-7; v_call: TRBV19; clone_size: .; cdr3_aa: CASSTKAGRVSGEQYF; cdr3_nt: TGTGCCAGTAGTACCAAGGCAGGGCGCGTGAGCGGCGAGCAGTACTTC